This T cell receptor beta chain was sequenced for a study of blood T cell repertoires in COVID-19. Cohort assignment relied on participant-reported clinical history. Only in-frame clones appear in the TCRdb table, and some are missing; sequencing was by immunoSEQ multiplex PCR. The data contain fewer than 500,000 clones, 80% to 90% of them seen just once; the ten biggest clones take up 1% to 1.3%. CDR3 length equals 16 residues. Germline V lookup: CDR1 SGHDT, CDR2 YYEEEE. The V gene end was trimmed by 4 bases and the J gene end by 3 bases; junction bases not matched to a gene: 5. This TCR was recovered from a man aged 25-40 years who had recovered from COVID-19. The sample taken for sequencing was PBMCs or T cells enriched from blood (not recorded which). The chain combines TRBV5-6 with TRBJ2-1; TRBD2 agrees at 12 bases. The CDR3 here is CASSNGLAGFYNEQFF. Written as DNA, the CDR3 is TGTGCCAGCAGCAATGGACTAGCGGGGTTCTACAATGAGCAGTTCTTC.